Listed below are T cell receptor beta chains from one sample, sequenced in a study of PD-1 blockade in classical Hodgkin lymphoma. Assay: immunoSEQ multiplex PCR; the TCRdb copy retains only in-frame clones and omits some. The data hold 8,500 to 14,000 clones, with around three quarters observed a single time. The input for sequencing was peripheral blood mononuclear cells (PBMCs), taken at baseline. The receptors originated from a human donor with classical Hodgkin lymphoma. The CDR3 runs from the conserved cysteine through the conserved F or W. The D gene is left open where the match is weak.

j_call | v_call | d_call | cdr3_aa
TRBJ2-7 | TRBV4-3 | . | CASSQAVTYEQYF
TRBJ2-7 | TRBV7-2 | . | CASSPGHSYEQYF
TRBJ1-1 | TRBV7-9 | TRBD1 | CASSPATGMNTEAFF
TRBJ2-1 | TRBV25-1 | TRBD1 | CASSGGQARFYNEQFF
TRBJ2-7 | TRBV11-2 | . | CASSLEGGMYF
TRBJ1-3 | TRBV5-1 | . | CASSLDTLSSGNTIYF
TRBJ2-1 | TRBV9 | TRBD2 | CASSLSGRFSYNEQFF
TRBJ2-6 | TRBV4-2 | . | CASSQAGSGANVLTF
TRBJ2-2 | TRBV5-4 | . | CASSAGTSPGELFF
TRBJ2-3 | TRBV4-3 | . | CASSQDSVIDTQYF
TRBJ1-6 | TRBV25-1 | . | CASSENPTGRYNSPLHF
TRBJ2-3 | TRBV19 | TRBD1 | CATSEDRGAADTQYF
TRBJ2-6 | TRBV28 | . | CASSLSGANVLTF
TRBJ1-5 | TRBV7-3 | TRBD1 | CASSAGQEYSNQPQHF
TRBJ1-1 | TRBV5-4 | . | CASSLVQGGSTEAFF
TRBJ2-5 | TRBV4-2 | TRBD1 | CASSPPLGQGTRGYQETQYF
TRBJ2-3 | TRBV7-2 | TRBD2 | CASSFISGGKDTQYF
TRBJ2-7 | TRBV7-2 | . | CASSLEGGMYF
TRBJ1-5 | TRBV28 | . | CASRYNSNQPQHF
TRBJ1-2 | TRBV4-2 | . | CASSQDLAEATVPYGYTF
TRBJ2-5 | TRBV27 | . | CASSLRTGVARETQYF
TRBJ1-4 | TRBV4-1 | . | CASSQGGAGVGEKLFF
TRBJ1-2 | TRBV2 | . | CASRVTNYGYTF
TRBJ1-3 | TRBV7-2 | . | CASSQDTSSGNTIYF
TRBJ1-5 | TRBV9 | TRBD1 | CASSVTGTVSNQPQHF
TRBJ1-4 | TRBV10-3 | . | CAIRGVSNEKLFF
TRBJ1-2 | TRBV7-2 | TRBD1 | CASSPDRGLGGYTF
TRBJ1-2 | TRBV11-2 | . | CASSLGGGMANYGYTF
TRBJ2-2 | TRBV10-3 | . | CAISPTKTGELFF
TRBJ2-7 | TRBV4-1 | . | CASSPIGGYSYEQYF
TRBJ2-6 | TRBV4-2 | . | CASSQDHTPRANVLTF
TRBJ1-1 | TRBV11-2 | TRBD1 | CASIRGGEAFF
TRBJ1-4 | TRBV18 | . | CASSQGQGRTNEKLFF
TRBJ1-2 | TRBV15 | . | CATSRNNSPYGYTF
TRBJ1-1 | TRBV6-6 | . | CASSTPRAREYTEAFF
TRBJ2-7 | TRBV9 | . | CASSPRGAPGHPYEQYF
TRBJ1-1 | TRBV5-5 | . | CASSLVRNEAFF
TRBJ1-2 | TRBV15 | TRBD1 | CATSKTGNYGYTF
TRBJ2-1 | TRBV28 | . | CASSPRHEQFF
TRBJ2-3 | TRBV19 | TRBD2 | CASSPARTSGGFADTQYF
TRBJ2-2 | TRBV5-1 | . | CASPTGELFF
TRBJ1-1 | TRBV7-9 | . | CASSSEVGFEAFF
TRBJ2-7 | TRBV7-9 | TRBD1 | CASSLQGAGEQYF
TRBJ2-1 | TRBV7-2 | TRBD2 | CASSPRTSGSWGSRDEQFF
TRBJ2-1 | TRBV14 | . | CASSHSRAEQFF
TRBJ2-3 | TRBV19 | TRBD2 | CASSSGTSTQYF